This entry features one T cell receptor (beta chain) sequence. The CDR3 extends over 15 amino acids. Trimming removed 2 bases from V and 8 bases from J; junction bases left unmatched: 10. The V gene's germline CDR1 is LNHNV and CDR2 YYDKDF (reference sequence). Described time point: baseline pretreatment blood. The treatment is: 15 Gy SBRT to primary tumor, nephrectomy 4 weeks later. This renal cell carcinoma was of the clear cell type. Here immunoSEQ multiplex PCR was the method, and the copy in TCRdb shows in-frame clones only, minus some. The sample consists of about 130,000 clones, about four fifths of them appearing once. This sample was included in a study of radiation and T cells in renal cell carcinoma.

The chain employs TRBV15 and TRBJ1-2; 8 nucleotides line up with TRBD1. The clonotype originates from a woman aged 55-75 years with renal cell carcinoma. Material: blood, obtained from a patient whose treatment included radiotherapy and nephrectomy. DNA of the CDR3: TGTGCCACCAGCAGATTGATTCAGGGGGCTTGGGGCTACACCTTC. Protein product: CATSRLIQGAWGYTF. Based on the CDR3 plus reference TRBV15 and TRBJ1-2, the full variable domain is DAMVIQNPRYQVTQFGKPVTLSCSQTLNHNVMYWYQQKSSQAPKLLFHYYDKDFNNEADTPDNFQSRRPNTSFCFLDIRSPGLGDTAMYLCATSRLIQGAWGYTFGSGTRLTVV.